The next 27 T cell receptor beta chains were all read from a single sample in a study of blood T cell repertoires in COVID-19 (dated by TCRdb to between 2020 and 2021). Library prep was done by the immunoSEQ multiplex PCR assay. In its TCRdb copy, this immuneACCESS table keeps in-frame sequences only and misses some clones. Where compared with another copy, unresolved V genes explain less than half of these, and the others have no known cause. The sample contains around 330,000 clones, around 88% of them found a single time. The ten largest make up 1.5% to 2% of the sample. The sample comprised peripheral blood. The receptors originated from a woman aged 25 to 39 with COVID-19, enrolled during active disease.

The chain recombines TRBV28 with TRBJ1-2, with D possibly being TRBD1 (6 bases). V shed 8 bases and J shed 5 bases, with 9 bases lying between them. The CDR3 totals 11 residues. Germline V gene data show CDR1 as MDHEN and CDR2 as SYDVKM. This chain's CDR3 is CASEQGYGYTF. The CDR3 bases are TGTGCCAGCGAACAGGGTTATGGCTACACCTTC.

The V call is TRBV5-4, the J call TRBJ1-1, with unresolved D. The CDR3 has 12 residues. The V and J ends lost 2 bases and 5 bases respectively, with 7 bases between them. Germline V gene data show CDR1 as SGHNT and CDR2 as YYREEE (reference sequence). CDR3 coding DNA: TGTGCCAGCAGCTTCGGTTGGACTGAAGCTTTCTTT. It specifies CASSFGWTEAFF.

The chain links TRBV27 to TRBJ1-5; TRBD1 aligns across 7 bases. Germline lookup yields CDR1 MNHEY and CDR2 SMNVEV (reference sequence). The ends lost 5 bases at V and 7 bases at J; junction bases unmatched: 5. The CDR3 totals 13 residues. Here the CDR3 reads CASSQQGRQPQHF. The CDR3 DNA reads as TGTGCCAGCAGTCAACAGGGGCGGCAGCCCCAGCATTTT.

This chain connects TRBV27 to TRBJ2-1; a weak D match, TRBD2 (6 bases). The CDR3 is made up of 14 amino acids. V lost 5 bases and J 1 base, leaving 9 bases between the germline ends. Germline-derived CDR1 and CDR2 are MNHEY and SMNVEV (reference sequence). CDR3: CASSGGFSYNEQFF. The CDR3 DNA is TGTGCCAGCAGTGGAGGGTTTTCCTACAATGAGCAGTTCTTC.

The chain carries TRBV6-6 and TRBJ2-5, with TRBD2 identical over 9 bases. V trimming: 2 bases; J trimming: 5 bases; junction bases outside the gene matches: 6. CDR3 size: 15 residues. The germline V gene has CDR1 MNHNY and CDR2 SVGAGI (reference sequence). The chain's CDR3 is CASSYGRGGSETQYF. DNA for the CDR3: TGTGCCAGCAGTTACGGGCGGGGGGGATCTGAGACCCAGTACTTC.

The V gene is TRBV3-1 (or the pseudogene TRBV3-2), the J gene TRBJ2-1, with 13 bases that match TRBD2. The CDR3 length is 18 residues. V was clipped by 4 bases and J by 4 bases; unmatched bases: 10. Germline V lookup: CDR1 LGHDT, CDR2 YNNKEL (reference sequence). As DNA, the CDR3 is TGTGCCAGCAGCCCGCGGACTAGCGGGGGCCCCATGTACAATGAGCAGTTCTTC. Its translation: CASSPRTSGGPMYNEQFF.

The chain combines TRBV5-5 with TRBJ2-3; tentatively, D is TRBD1 (6 bases). Trimming stripped 4 bases from V and 4 bases from J, with 16 bases between. Germline lookup yields CDR1 SGHKS and CDR2 YYEKEE (reference sequence). The CDR3 contains 15 residues. CDR3 nucleotide sequence: TGTGCCAGCAGCCCCCGCCCCCCAGGGGCAGATACGCAGTATTTT. It codes for CASSPRPPGADTQYF.

As concerns this clone: The identical CDR3 is also encoded by other nucleotide sequences in the sample. The chain joins TRBV5-1 to TRBJ1-1; D is unclear. The V end lost 2 bases, the J end lost 0 bases, and 5 bases lay between the germline ends. CDR3 size: 13 residues. Germline CDR1 reads SGHRS; CDR2 reads YFSETQ. The CDR3 protein is CASSFTVNTEAFF. CDR3 nucleotides: TGCGCCAGCAGCTTCACAGTGAACACTGAAGCTTTCTTT.

The chain links TRBV3-1 (or the pseudogene TRBV3-2) to TRBJ1-1, with 12 positions matching TRBD1. V shed 4 bases, J shed 3 bases, and the junction held 12 bases outside the gene matches. Germline CDR1 is LGHDT and CDR2 is YNNKEL (reference sequence). The CDR3 is made up of 18 amino acids. CDR3 region: CASSRRDRGLVMDTEAFF. The CDR3 bases are TGTGCCAGCAGCCGAAGGGACAGGGGGCTTGTTATGGACACTGAAGCTTTCTTT.

CDR3 residues: CASQGTGSVDSPLHF. CDR3 DNA sequence: TGTGCCAGCCAGGGGACAGGGTCTGTTGATTCACCCCTCCACTTT. The chain combines TRBV7-2 with TRBJ1-6; 9 bases match TRBD1. V was pared by 8 bases and J by 8 bases, with 10 bases of the junction left unmatched. CDR3 size: 15 residues. CDR1 is SGHTA and CDR2 is FQGNSA in the germline V gene.

The chain employs TRBV10-1 and TRBJ2-7, with D tentatively TRBD1 (6 bases). The CDR3 is 17 amino acids. Germline-derived CDR1 and CDR2 are WNHNN and SYGVQD (reference sequence). Trimming removed 5 bases from V and 3 bases from J, with 23 bases in between. The CDR3 coding sequence is TGCGCCAGCAGTCGTCCTCCCGGGGACAATCCGATCTACGAGCAGTACGTC. This encodes CASSRPPGDNPIYEQYV.

This chain connects TRBV7-8 to TRBJ1-4, with D possibly matching TRBD1 (6 bases). Trimming left V 1 base short and J 7 bases short, with 16 bases between. Germline loops: CDR1 SGHVS, CDR2 FQNEAQ. The CDR3 sequence is 16 residues long. The DNA of the CDR3 is TGTGCCAGCAGCTTAGAGCCTACAGGGAGGGGTGAAAAACTGTTTTTT. This encodes CASSLEPTGRGEKLFF.

The gene calls are TRBV5-5 and TRBJ1-1; 11 positions agree with TRBD1. V lost 5 bases and J lost 3; bases outside the gene matches: 12. The CDR3 covers 17 residues. Germline assignment: CDR1 SGHKS and CDR2 YYEKEE (reference sequence). CDR3 sequence reads: CASRKRTGGTPDTEAFF. The CDR3 bases are TGTGCCAGCAGGAAAAGGACAGGGGGCACCCCAGACACTGAAGCTTTCTTT.

The rearrangement joins TRBV18 to TRBJ2-7, with TRBD1 matching 7 bases. CDR3 length: 14 amino acids. Germline V gene sequence: CDR1 KGHSH, CDR2 LQKENI. J lost 2 bases, V lost 2 bases, and 3 bases had no gene match. This chain's CDR3 is CASSPSQGAYEQYV. The CDR3 DNA is TGTGCCAGCTCACCATCTCAGGGGGCCTACGAGCAGTACGTC.

This clone was recorded at least ten times. In the same sample, other DNA sequences code for this CDR3. The rearrangement joins TRBV10-2 to TRBJ1-1; 7 nucleotides align to TRBD1. The CDR3 runs to 13 residues. The germline V gene has CDR1 WSHSY and CDR2 SAAADI. The ends lost 3 bases at V and 9 bases at J; junction bases unmatched: 7. The CDR3 reads CASSDPQGTKAFF. The CDR3 bases are TGCGCCAGCAGTGACCCACAGGGGACAAAAGCTTTCTTT.

The chain uses TRBV7-9 and TRBJ2-2; 9 bases fit TRBD2. The CDR3 loop spans 15 amino acids. The V gene end was trimmed by 5 bases and the J gene end by 4 bases; junction bases not matched to a gene: 5. CDR1 is SEHNR, CDR2 FQNEAQ, per germline (reference sequence). CDR3 residues: CASSRSGGTTGELFF. Written as DNA, the CDR3 is TGTGCCAGCAGCCGGAGCGGGGGGACCACCGGGGAGCTGTTTTTT.

The chain couples TRBV28 to TRBJ1-1; weak D call: TRBD1 (5 bases). The V end lost 6 bases, the J end lost 10 bases, and 15 bases lay between the germline ends. This CDR3 spans 12 amino acids. Germline CDR1 MDHEN, CDR2 SYDVKM. Written as DNA, the CDR3 is TGTGCCAGCAGCACCGGGACTATACTAGCTTTCTTT. Amino acid sequence: CASSTGTILAFF. The variable domain in full, completed from reference TRBV28 and TRBJ1-1, reads DVKVTQSSRYLVKRTGEKVFLECVQDMDHENMFWYRQDPGLGLRLIYFSYDVKMKEKGDIPEGYSVSREKKERFSLILESASTNQTSMYLCASSTGTILAFFGQGTRLTVV.

The chain recombines TRBV2 with TRBJ1-6; D may be TRBD1 (5 bases). Germline CDR1 is SNHLY and CDR2 is FYNNEI. The CDR3 is 15 amino acids. The ends were cut back, 3 bases at V and 6 bases at J, with 12 bases in the middle. The CDR3, as DNA: TGTGCCAGCAGTGATACCGACAGCAGTAATTCACCCCTCCACTTT. It specifies CASSDTDSSNSPLHF.

The V call is TRBV11-2, the J call TRBJ2-1; D is unresolved. The CDR3 spans 13 residues. Trimming cost V 1 base and J 7 bases, with 8 bases left between them. CDR1 and CDR2 from the germline V gene are SGHAT and FQNNGV. Written as DNA, the CDR3 is TGTGCCAGCAGCTTAGTATTTTCTAATGAGCAGTTCTTC. It encodes CASSLVFSNEQFF.

This clone was detected once. This chain joins TRBV30 and TRBJ1-1, with no clear D. CDR3 size: 12 residues. Trimming took 0 bases from V and 3 from J, leaving 5 bases between them. Germline V gives CDR1 GTSNPN, CDR2 SVGIG (reference sequence). The CDR3 sequence: CAWSVLYTEAFF. DNA for the CDR3: TGTGCCTGGAGTGTTTTATACACTGAAGCTTTCTTT.

The chain carries TRBV2 and TRBJ2-1, with 8 bases lining up with TRBD2. The CDR3 consists of 18 residues. With V trimmed by 5 bases and J by 8 bases, 20 bases remained unmatched. CDR1 and CDR2 (germline): SNHLY, FYNNEI. CDR3 sequence (DNA): TGTGCCAGCAGTTCGAACCTGGTAGGGACCGCGGGGGGCCATGAGCAGTTCTTC. Translating gives CASSSNLVGTAGGHEQFF.

The chain combines TRBV5-4 with TRBJ2-3, with D maybe TRBD2 (5 bases). The germline V gene encodes CDR1 SGHNT and CDR2 YYREEE (reference sequence). This CDR3 has 16 residues. Trimming removed 0 bases at V and 2 bases at J, with 13 bases between. CDR3 loop: CASSLAGSLNTDTQYF. As DNA, the CDR3 is TGTGCCAGCAGCTTGGCGGGGAGTCTTAACACAGATACGCAGTATTTT.

The V gene is TRBV4-1, the J gene TRBJ1-2; no reliable D call. The CDR3 runs to 14 residues. Germline V gene lookup returns CDR1 MGHRA and CDR2 YSYEKL. V dropped 6 bases and J dropped 3 bases, with 14 bases sitting between them. CDR3: CASRRVGMDYGYTF. In nucleotides, the CDR3 is TGCGCCAGCAGGAGGGTAGGGATGGACTATGGCTACACCTTC.

The V gene is TRBV2, the J gene TRBJ1-1; perhaps TRBD1 as D (5 bases). Germline lookup yields CDR1 SNHLY and CDR2 FYNNEI. The CDR3 has 15 residues. Trimming stripped 4 bases from V and 1 base from J, with 13 bases between. The CDR3 region has the DNA TGTGCCAGCAGTGCAGGGCTCTTTAGGAACACTGAAGCTTTCTTT. Its protein is CASSAGLFRNTEAFF. Drawing the rest from reference TRBV2 and TRBJ1-1, the complete variable domain is EPEVTQTPSHQVTQMGQEVILRCVPISNHLYFYWYRQILGQKVEFLVSFYNNEISEKSEIFDDQFSVERPDGSNFTLKIRSTKLEDSAMYFCASSAGLFRNTEAFFGQGTRLTVV.

The chain carries TRBV7-9 and TRBJ2-2; 10 nucleotides agree with TRBD1. Germline lookup yields CDR1 SEHNR and CDR2 FQNEAQ (reference sequence). The CDR3 contains 17 residues. V trimming: 4 bases; J trimming: 5 bases; junction bases outside the gene matches: 10. The CDR3 protein is CASSSSSGQGTTGELFF. DNA for the CDR3: TGTGCCAGCAGCTCCAGTTCGGGACAGGGGACGACCGGGGAGCTGTTTTTT.

The rearrangement joins TRBV19 to TRBJ1-4; a weak D match, TRBD1 (6 bases). Germline V gives CDR1 LNHDA, CDR2 SQIVND (reference sequence). V was clipped by 5 bases and J by 5 bases, with 15 bases between them. CDR3 length: 15 residues. CDR3 in DNA: TGTGCCAGTAGTTCAGTGACAGGACAAAATGAAAAACTGTTTTTT. This encodes CASSSVTGQNEKLFF. Supplemented by reference TRBV19 and TRBJ1-4, the full variable domain reads DGGITQSPKYLFRKEGQNVTLSCEQNLNHDAMYWYRQDPGQGLRLIYYSQIVNDFQKGDIAEGYSVSREKKESFPLTVTSAQKNPTAFYLCASSSVTGQNEKLFFGSGTQLSVL.

The rearrangement joins TRBV19 to TRBJ1-5, with 7 bases matching TRBD1. The CDR3 has 15 residues. V dropped 5 bases and J dropped 3; count of bases not matched to a gene: 7. CDR1 is LNHDA and CDR2 is SQIVND in the germline V gene (reference sequence). CDR3 loop: CASSADRLTNQPQHF. The CDR3 DNA follows: TGTGCCAGTAGTGCGGACAGGCTAACCAATCAGCCCCAGCATTTT.